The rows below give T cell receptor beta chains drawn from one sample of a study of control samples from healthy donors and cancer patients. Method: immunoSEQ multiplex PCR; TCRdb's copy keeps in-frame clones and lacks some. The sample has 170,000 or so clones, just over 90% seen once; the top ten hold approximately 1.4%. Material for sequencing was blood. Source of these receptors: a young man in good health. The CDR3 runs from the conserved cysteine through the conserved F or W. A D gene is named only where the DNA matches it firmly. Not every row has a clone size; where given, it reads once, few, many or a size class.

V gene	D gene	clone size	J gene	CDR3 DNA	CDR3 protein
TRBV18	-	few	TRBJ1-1	TGTGCCAGCTCACCCCTCCAGGTTGATTCCCTCAATGAAGCTTTCTTT	CASSPLQVDSLNEAFF
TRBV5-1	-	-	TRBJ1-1	TGCGCCAGCAGCTTGGGAGGATTCACCGATTACACTGAAGCTTTCTTT	CASSLGGFTDYTEAFF
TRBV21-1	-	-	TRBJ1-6	TGTGCCAGCAGTACCTACAGGGAAAGCTCCTATAATTCACCCCTCCACTTT	CASSTYRESSYNSPLHF
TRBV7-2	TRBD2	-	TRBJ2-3	TGTGCCAGCAGCTCCAGGACTAGCGGGGCTCACCCCTTT	CASSSRTSGAHPF
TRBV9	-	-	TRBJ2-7	TGTGCCAGCAGCCCCCGAGCCCCAGGGTCGGGGTCCTACGAGCAGTACTTC	CASSPRAPGSGSYEQYF
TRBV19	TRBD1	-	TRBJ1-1	TGTGCCAGTAGTACGGGACAGAGCATGAACACTGAAGCTTTCTTT	CASSTGQSMNTEAFF
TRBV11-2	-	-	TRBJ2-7	TGTGCCAGCAGCTTAGGCAGGGAATACGAGCAGTACTTC	CASSLGREYEQYF
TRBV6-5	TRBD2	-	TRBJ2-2	TGTGCCAGCAGTTTCAGGGACTATTCGGCCGGGGAGCTGTTTTTT	CASSFRDYSAGELFF
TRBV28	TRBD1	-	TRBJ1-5	TGTGCCAGCAGCCTTACCGGGACAGGTGGCAATCAGCCCCAGCATTTT	CASSLTGTGGNQPQHF
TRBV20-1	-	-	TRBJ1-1	TGCAGTGCTAGTAGGCGGGGCCTGAACACTGAAGCTTTCTTT	CSASRRGLNTEAFF
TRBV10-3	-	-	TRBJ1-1	TGTGCCATCGGGGCACGGGGGAACACTGAAGCTTTCTTT	CAIGARGNTEAFF
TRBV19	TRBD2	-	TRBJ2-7	TGTGCCAGTAGTATAGGTGGGACTAGCTCCTTCTCCTACGAGCAGTACTTC	CASSIGGTSSFSYEQYF
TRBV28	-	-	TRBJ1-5	TGTGCCAGCGGATTACGAAAACTACATCAGCCCCAGCATTTT	CASGLRKLHQPQHF
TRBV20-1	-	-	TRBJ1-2	TGCAGTGCTAGAGGAGGGCTCGGCTACACCTTC	CSARGGLGYTF
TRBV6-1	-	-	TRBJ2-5	TGTGCCAGCAGTGAAAATGGCCTAGTAGAGACCCAGTACTTC	CASSENGLVETQYF
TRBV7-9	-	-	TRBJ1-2	TGTGCCAGCAGCTTAGGAGGACTTCCCGCGTTGGCTAACTATGGCTACACCTTC	CASSLGGLPALANYGYTF
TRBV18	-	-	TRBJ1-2	TGTGCCAGCTCACGCCCCCAGGGTGACTACACCTTC	CASSRPQGDYTF
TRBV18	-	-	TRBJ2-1	TGTGCCAGCTCCCCGGACAGATACAATGAGCAGTTCTTC	CASSPDRYNEQFF